This T cell receptor (beta chain) was observed in a study of blood T cell repertoires in COVID-19. The overall study: Samples representing acute and convalescent COVID-19 were sourced from the United States, Italy and Spain. T cells, B-cell-depleted T cells, or PBMCs provided the cDNA or gDNA that served as material.

CDR1 SGHRS and CDR2 YFSETQ come from the germline V gene. The V end lost 2 bases, the J end lost 3 bases, and 8 bases lay between the germline ends. The CDR3 totals 13 residues. Generated by immunoSEQ multiplex PCR, the TCRdb table keeps only in-frame clones and is missing some. The sample has a few hundred thousand clones, approximately 86% seen once. The chain carries TRBV5-1 and TRBJ1-1; D is perhaps TRBD1 (5 bases). The receptor comes from a woman aged 18-29 years with acute or convalescent COVID-19. Sequencing used peripheral blood. The CDR3 DNA sequence: TGCGCCAGCAGCTTTGGCAGGGACACTGAAGCTTTCTTT. It codes for CASSFGRDTEAFF.